This T cell receptor (beta chain) was identified in a study of blood T cell repertoires in COVID-19. TCRdb's table, derived via immunoSEQ multiplex PCR, lists solely in-frame clones and lacks some. The data hold about 160,000 clones, with approximately 83% observed a single time. This CDR3 contains 14 residues. Trimming pared 5 bases from V and 0 bases from J, leaving 10 bases between. The germline V gene has CDR1 SGHAT and CDR2 FQNNGV. The V gene is TRBV11-2, the J gene TRBJ2-5, with D possibly TRBD2 on 5 matching bases. Sequences were obtained from peripheral blood. The TCR originated in a woman at least 80 years old with active or convalescent COVID-19. The CDR3 region has the DNA TGTGCCAGCAGCCGAGGGTTGTACCAAGAGACCCAGTACTTC. Protein: CASSRGLYQETQYF.